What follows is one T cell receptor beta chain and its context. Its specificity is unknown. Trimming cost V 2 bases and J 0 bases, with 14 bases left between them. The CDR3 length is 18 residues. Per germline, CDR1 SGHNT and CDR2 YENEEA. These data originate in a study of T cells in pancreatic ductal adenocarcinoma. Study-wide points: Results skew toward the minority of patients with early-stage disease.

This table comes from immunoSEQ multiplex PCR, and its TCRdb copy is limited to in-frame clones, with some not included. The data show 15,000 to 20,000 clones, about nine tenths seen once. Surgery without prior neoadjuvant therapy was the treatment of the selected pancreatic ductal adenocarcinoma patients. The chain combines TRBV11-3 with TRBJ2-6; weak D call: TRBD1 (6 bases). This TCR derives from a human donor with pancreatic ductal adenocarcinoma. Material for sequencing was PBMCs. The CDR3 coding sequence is TGTGCCAGCAGCTTATCTGGGACATCGATCTCTGGGGCCAACGTCCTGACTTTC. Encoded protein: CASSLSGTSISGANVLTF.